The present T cell receptor (beta chain) was sequenced within a study of blood T cell repertoires in COVID-19. On the study more broadly: Samples taken during acute and convalescent COVID-19 were collected in the United States, Italy and Spain.

Data came from immunoSEQ multiplex PCR; TCRdb stores just in-frame clones and leaves some out. The sample carries roughly 25,000 clones, approximately 74% recorded once. This clonotype was obtained from a man aged 50 to 60 with COVID-19, enrolled during active disease. Source material: peripheral blood.

CDR3 DNA: TGCGCCAGCAGCTCCGGGGATAATTCACCCCTCCACTTT. As protein: CASSSGDNSPLHF. V gene TRBV5-1 combines with J gene TRBJ1-6; unclear D gene. The V gene lost 3 bases and the J gene lost 5 bases, with 6 bases spanning the gap. Germline V lookup: CDR1 SGHRS, CDR2 YFSETQ. The CDR3 extends over 13 amino acids.